A selection of T cell receptor beta chains follows, all from one sample in a study of cytomegalovirus exposure and HLA in healthy donors. Using immunoSEQ multiplex PCR, the repertoire was profiled, and TCRdb retains in-frame clones only, with some absent. The sample shows 150,000 to 200,000 clones, about 85% of them seen only once. Sequencing was done on a sample of PBMCs. The receptors stem from a man between 18 and 35 years old in good health and CMV-seropositive. Both conserved end residues are part of each CDR3. D genes are given only for firm matches. Clone size is given for some rows only: seen once, a few or many times, or a class if the clone is expanded.

>TRBV19|TRBJ1-6|-|-
CASATGPYNSPLHF
TGTGCCAGCGCCACAGGGCCCTATAATTCACCCCTCCACTTT
>TRBV11-2|TRBJ1-1|once|-
CASSGRANTEAFF
TGTGCCAGCAGCGGCAGGGCTAACACTGAAGCTTTCTTT
>TRBV11-2|TRBJ2-3|once|-
CASSLGTEADTQYF
TGTGCCAGCAGCTTGGGTACGGAGGCAGATACGCAGTATTTT
>TRBV13|TRBJ2-3|-|-
CASSSRQDTDTQYF
TGTGCCAGCAGCTCTAGACAGGACACAGATACGCAGTATTTT
>TRBV6-5|TRBJ2-7|-|TRBD2
CASSSPGTSGKYEQYF
TGTGCCAGCAGTTCACCTGGGACTAGCGGGAAATACGAGCAGTACTTC
>TRBV28|TRBJ2-7|-|-
CASSSRVQGATSSYEQYF
TGTGCCAGCAGCTCGAGGGTACAGGGCGCCACCAGCTCCTACGAGCAGTACTTC
>TRBV4-1|TRBJ2-7|-|-
CASSDPARGGYEQYF
TGCGCCAGCAGCGATCCAGCGAGGGGAGGTTACGAGCAGTACTTC
>TRBV2|TRBJ1-2|-|-
CASSEGRGYTF
TGTGCCAGCAGTGAAGGGCGGGGCTACACCTTC
>TRBV5-1|TRBJ1-1|-|-
CASSLAGRTEAFF
TGCGCCAGCAGCTTGGCCGGGAGGACTGAAGCTTTCTTT
>TRBV28|TRBJ2-5|-|-
CASSPGTSHQETQYF
TGTGCCAGCAGCCCTGGGACAAGTCACCAAGAGACCCAGTACTTC
>TRBV7-9|TRBJ1-2|-|-
CASSPQYGYTF
TGTGCCAGCAGCCCCCAGTATGGCTACACCTTC
>TRBV7-2|TRBJ2-7|once|-
CASSRRQVYEQYF
TGTGCCAGCAGCCGAAGACAAGTCTACGAGCAGTACTTC
>TRBV5-8|TRBJ1-5|-|TRBD1
CASSRWTGLQPQHF
TGTGCCAGCAGCCGGTGGACAGGCTTGCAGCCCCAGCATTTT
>TRBV28|TRBJ1-4|-|-
CASSIRQAQNEKLFF
TGTGCCAGCAGTATCCGACAGGCGCAAAATGAAAAACTGTTTTTT
>TRBV28|TRBJ1-1|once|TRBD1
CASSLLGQGDTEAFF
TGTGCCAGCAGTTTATTGGGACAGGGGGACACTGAAGCTTTCTTT
>TRBV5-4|TRBJ2-2|-|-
CASSPSRQSPGELFF
TGTGCCAGCAGCCCTTCTAGACAGTCCCCCGGGGAGCTGTTTTTT
>TRBV5-1|TRBJ1-2|few|-
CASSLSPSGYGYTF
TGCGCCAGCAGCTTGTCCCCGAGCGGCTATGGCTACACCTTC
>TRBV15|TRBJ1-2|-|TRBD1
CATSRDWAQGRSGYTF
TGTGCCACCAGCAGAGATTGGGCACAGGGGCGGAGTGGCTACACCTTC
>TRBV30|TRBJ2-7|once|-
CAWSAHGYYEQYF
TGTGCCTGGAGTGCCCACGGGTACTACGAGCAGTACTTC
>TRBV28|TRBJ2-7|-|-
CASRLGSGIAYEQYF
TGTGCCAGCAGGCTCGGGAGCGGAATTGCCTACGAGCAGTACTTC
>TRBV27|TRBJ2-2|-|-
CASSLGRANTGELFF
TGTGCCAGCAGTTTGGGCAGGGCGAACACCGGGGAGCTGTTTTTT
>TRBV21-1|TRBJ1-1|-|-
CASSIRQGVGEAFF
TGTGCCAGCAGCATAAGACAGGGGGTCGGGGAAGCTTTCTTT
>TRBV11-2|TRBJ2-1|-|-
CASSLEALEQFF
TGTGCCAGCAGCTTAGAAGCCCTCGAGCAGTTCTTC
>TRBV5-1|TRBJ2-3|-|TRBD1
CASSPGQGLNTQYF
TGCGCCAGCAGCCCCGGACAGGGTCTAAATACGCAGTATTTT
>TRBV19|TRBJ1-1|-|TRBD1
CASSRQGDTEAFF
TGTGCCAGTAGTCGACAGGGGGACACTGAAGCTTTCTTT
>TRBV27|TRBJ2-1|-|-
CASISGFGGEQFF
TGTGCCAGCATCTCGGGGTTTGGTGGTGAGCAGTTCTTC
>TRBV7-2|TRBJ2-1|-|TRBD2
CASIQTSGAYNEQFF
TGTGCCAGCATCCAGACTAGCGGGGCCTACAATGAGCAGTTCTTC
>TRBV5-1|TRBJ2-1|-|TRBD2
CASSPRVLAGSPNEQFF
TGCGCCAGCAGCCCCAGGGTCCTAGCGGGAAGCCCCAATGAGCAGTTCTTC
>TRBV5-1|TRBJ2-2|-|TRBD2
CASSLTSGNTGELFF
TGCGCCAGCAGCTTGACTAGCGGGAACACCGGGGAGCTGTTTTTT
>TRBV21-1|TRBJ1-3|-|-
CASSARGGPRGYTIYF
TGTGCCAGCAGCGCCCGTGGGGGCCCGAGGGGGTACACCATATATTTT
>TRBV11-3|TRBJ1-1|-|-
CASTTRQNTEAFF
TGTGCCAGCACGACGCGGCAGAACACTGAAGCTTTCTTT
>TRBV7-2|TRBJ2-3|-|TRBD2
CASSSPSGGATDTQYF
TGTGCCAGCAGCTCGCCTAGCGGGGGGGCCACAGATACGCAGTATTTT
>TRBV27|TRBJ2-7|-|TRBD2
CASRPIAGGREQYF
TGTGCCAGCAGACCGATAGCGGGGGGGCGCGAGCAGTACTTC
>TRBV28|TRBJ1-1|-|TRBD1
CASSLIGGQTINTEAFF
TGTGCCAGCAGTTTAATTGGGGGACAGACTATAAACACTGAAGCTTTCTTT
>TRBV5-1|TRBJ1-1|-|-
CASRGNDRVMNTEAFF
TGCGCCAGTCGCGGTAACGACAGAGTAATGAACACTGAAGCTTTCTTT
>TRBV30|TRBJ2-5|-|TRBD1
CAWDRGAQETQYF
TGTGCCTGGGACAGGGGTGCCCAAGAGACCCAGTACTTC
>TRBV19|TRBJ2-7|-|-
CASSGFDYEQYF
TGTGCCAGTAGCGGTTTTGACTACGAGCAGTACTTC
>TRBV28|TRBJ1-5|-|TRBD1
CASSLDGTGASVGQPQHF
TGTGCCAGCAGTTTGGACGGGACAGGGGCCAGTGTGGGGCAGCCCCAGCATTTT
>TRBV5-6|TRBJ2-1|-|TRBD2
CASSPLGGRAEQFF
TGTGCCAGCAGCCCCCTGGGCGGGAGGGCTGAGCAGTTCTTC
>TRBV7-9|TRBJ2-1|-|-
CASSLVGDNEQFF
TGTGCCAGCAGCTTAGTAGGGGACAATGAGCAGTTCTTC
>TRBV28|TRBJ1-2|-|TRBD1
CASRRQGANYGYTF
TGTGCCAGCAGACGGCAGGGGGCTAACTATGGCTACACCTTC
>TRBV10-3|TRBJ2-1|-|TRBD2
CASGGTSGGAQNEQFF
TGTGCCAGCGGCGGGACTAGCGGGGGGGCACAGAATGAGCAGTTCTTC
>TRBV2|TRBJ2-7|-|TRBD1
CASSERTDRATYEQYF
TGTGCCAGCAGTGAAAGGACAGACAGGGCAACCTACGAGCAGTACTTC
>TRBV2|TRBJ2-1|-|-
CASITRGDRFSLGPLNYEQFF
TGTGCCAGCATTACCAGGGGTGACAGGTTTTCTTTAGGGCCTCTTAATTATGAGCAGTTCTTC